What follows are 8 T cell receptor beta chains derived from one specimen sequenced in a study of read filtering for tumor transcriptome and immune sequencing. Molecular barcoded adaptors covering alpha/delta and beta/gamma chains were used on 400 to 450 ng RNA. Via MiXCR, TCRdb re-called the reads, giving one row per CDR3 protein. This repertoire shows tens of thousands of distinct CDR3 sequences, 11% to 15% found once; its top ten account for 40% to 55%. Sequences were obtained from a population of CD138-negative cells sorted from bone marrow. The receptors originated from a donor at least 40 years old with multiple myeloma.

In this sample, this clonotype turned up many times. The rearrangement links TRBV29-1 to TRBJ1-4; 11 bases are shared with TRBD1. In germline, CDR1 is SQVTM, CDR2 ANQGSEA. This CDR3 has 15 residues. V shed 3 bases and J 10 bases; nucleotides not matched to a gene: 10. CDR3 amino acids: CSVDTPGTGGGKLFF. For the CDR3, the DNA is TGCAGCGTTGATACCCCCGGGACAGGGGGTGGAAAACTGTTTTTT. Filled out from reference TRBV29-1 and TRBJ1-4, the complete variable domain reads SAVISQKPSRDICQRGTSLTIQCQVDSQVTMMFWYRQQPGQSLTLIATANQGSEATYESGFVIDKFPISRPNLTFSTLTVSNMSPEDSSIYLCSVDTPGTGGGKLFFGSGTQLSVL.

This clonotype came up a few times. The junction and the germline gene differ at one end; a read error may be behind it. The V and J genes are TRBV27 and TRBJ2-6; possibly TRBD1 for D (6 bases). Germline V gives CDR1 MNHEY, CDR2 SMNVEV (reference sequence). The CDR3 contains 17 residues. The CDR3 spells CVSSHSGQFSGANVPTF. Here the CDR3 DNA reads TGTGTCAGCAGTCACTCCGGACAGTTCTCTGGGGCCAACGTCCCGACTTTC.

Worth noting for this clonotype: This may arise from a read error, as a much more abundant clone is one base away. This chain links TRBV28 with TRBJ2-7; D tentatively fits TRBD1 or TRBD2 (8 bases each). CDR1 is MDHEN, CDR2 SYDVKM, per germline. V was pared by 6 bases and J by 3 bases, with 27 bases between. CDR3 length: 18 residues. In DNA form, the CDR3 reads TGTGCCAGCAGGGCGGACAGGGTTTGGACGGGAGGGGACTACGAGCAGTACTTC. Residues: CASRADRVWTGGDYEQYF.

The chain couples TRBV29-1 to TRBJ2-3, with no clear D. The CDR3 runs to 12 residues. Germline CDR1 reads SQVTM; CDR2 reads ANQGSEA. V dropped 5 bases and J dropped 5 bases, with 11 bases sitting between them. The CDR3 DNA follows: TGCAGCGTTCGCCGGGTTCAAGATACGCAGTATTTT. Translated, it gives CSVRRVQDTQYF.

There are many counts of this clonotype. CDR3 nucleotides: TGTGCCAGCAGTTCAACAGGGGGCCCCCGCTTCAATGAGCAGTTCTTC. It codes for CASSSTGGPRFNEQFF. The gene calls are TRBV28 and TRBJ2-1; TRBD1 aligns across 9 bases. J lost 6 bases, V lost 4 bases, and 10 bases had no gene match. CDR1 is MDHEN, CDR2 SYDVKM, per germline. This CDR3 is built from 16 residues.

This clonotype was counted ten times or more. The chain recombines TRBV5-1 with TRBJ2-1, with TRBD1 matching over 9 bases. V was pared by 3 bases and J by 8 bases, with 9 bases of the junction left unmatched. The CDR3 is 15 residues long. From germline, CDR1 is SGHRS and CDR2 YFSETQ. The CDR3 DNA sequence: TGCGCCAGCAGCTCGGACGGACAGGGGTTCGATGAGCAGTTCTTC. Its translation is CASSSDGQGFDEQFF.

This clonotype came up many times. The CDR3 coding sequence is TGCGCCAGCAGCGAACAACTAGCGGGAGGACAAGAAAGCACAGATACGCAGTATTTT. Its protein product is CASSEQLAGGQESTDTQYF. The chain employs TRBV5-1 and TRBJ2-3, with 12 positions matching TRBD2. J lost 0 bases, V lost 4 bases, and 12 bases had no gene match. Germline assignment: CDR1 SGHRS and CDR2 YFSETQ. The CDR3 length is 19 residues.

This clonotype was counted ten times or more. The genes are TRBV27 and TRBJ2-6; no reliable D call. V gave up 10 bases and J gave up 1 base, with 11 bases separating them. The CDR3 runs 14 residues. CDR1 is MNHEY and CDR2 is SMNVEV in the germline V gene (reference sequence). The DNA for the CDR3 is TGTGCCACCCTACAACTTTCTGGGGCCAACGTCCTGACTTTC. It translates to CATLQLSGANVLTF. The entire variable domain, with the rest obtained from reference TRBV27 and TRBJ2-6, is as follows: EAQVTQNPRYLITVTGKKLTVTCSQNMNHEYMSWYRQDPGLGLRQIYYSMNVEVTDKGDVPEGYKVSRKEKRNFPLILESPSPNQTSLYFCATLQLSGANVLTFGAGSRLTVL.